This TCR beta chain derives from a study of blood T cell repertoires in COVID-19. The CDR3 is 14 residues long. V was pared by 7 bases and J by 4 bases, with 16 bases between. From germline, CDR1 is LNHDA and CDR2 SQIVND (reference sequence). Some clones are missing from TCRdb's copy, which holds only in-frame ones; the method was immunoSEQ multiplex PCR. The top ten hold around 2.9% of the sample, which has fewer than 350,000 clones, 81% seen once. V gene TRBV19 combines with J gene TRBJ2-5; a possible D gene is TRBD2 (5 bases). The TCR originated in a woman aged 55-69 years with active or convalescent COVID-19. Sequences were obtained from peripheral blood. CDR3 protein: CASKVTRAVETQYF. The CDR3 region has the DNA TGTGCCAGTAAGGTGACGCGGGCCGTAGAGACCCAGTACTTC. The full variable domain, in which reference TRBV19 and TRBJ2-5 provide the parts outside the CDR3, is DGGITQSPKYLFRKEGQNVTLSCEQNLNHDAMYWYRQDPGQGLRLIYYSQIVNDFQKGDIAEGYSVSREKKESFPLTVTSAQKNPTAFYLCASKVTRAVETQYFGPGTRLLVL.